Following are 17 T cell receptor beta chains from one sample sequenced in a study of a mutant IDH1 vaccine in newly diagnosed glioma. No antigen has been identified for these receptors. Time point meaning: week 11, during vaccination. Every vaccination contained 300 ug of the mutant IDH1 20-mer peptide and was paired with topical imiquimod. Some clones are missing from TCRdb's copy, which holds only in-frame ones; the method was immunoSEQ multiplex PCR. This sample yields some 64,000 clones, of which about four fifths are seen a single time; approximately 6% belongs to the top ten. The sample in question was PBMCs, obtained from a glioma patient whose treatment included an IDH1 peptide vaccine. The receptors originated from a man aged 50-60 years with glioma.

CDR3 loop: CASSTYRGSNYGYTF. As DNA, the CDR3 is TGTGCCAGCAGCACTTACAGGGGGTCTAACTATGGCTACACCTTC. The chain uses TRBV7-9 and TRBJ1-2; TRBD1 agrees at 8 bases. This CDR3 region has 15 residues. Germline-derived CDR1 and CDR2 are SEHNR and FQNEAQ (reference sequence). Unmatched junction bases numbered 5, after V lost 5 bases and J lost 0 bases.

This chain links TRBV18 with TRBJ2-7; D may match TRBD1 or TRBD2 (5 bases each). This CDR3 is built from 13 residues. V shed 1 base and J shed 5 bases, with 9 bases lying between them. The germline CDR1 and CDR2 sequences are KGHSH and LQKENI. CDR3 sequence: CASSPLRGDEQYF. The CDR3 DNA reads TGTGCCAGCTCACCACTTAGAGGGGACGAGCAGTACTTC.

V usage is TRBV30 and J usage is TRBJ2-7; possible D gene TRBD2, 8 bases. This CDR3 has 17 amino acids. The germline V gene has CDR1 GTSNPN and CDR2 SVGIG (reference sequence). Trimming stripped 2 bases from V and 3 bases from J, with 23 bases between. The DNA of the CDR3 is TGTGCCTGGAGTCTCGGGAGGGGGCGAACCTTTGGCTACGAGCAGTACTTC. It is translated as CAWSLGRGRTFGYEQYF.

The rearrangement uses TRBV27 and TRBJ1-1; tentative D call: TRBD1 (5 bases). The CDR3 consists of 13 residues. Deletions cut 2 bases from V and 5 bases from J, with 9 bases between. Germline V gene lookup returns CDR1 MNHEY and CDR2 SMNVEV (reference sequence). This CDR3 reads CASSLAGRTEAFF. For the CDR3, the DNA is TGTGCCAGCAGTTTAGCAGGGAGGACTGAAGCTTTCTTT.

The CDR3 loop is CASSPPGQISTYEQYF. Written as DNA, the CDR3 is TGTGCCAGCAGCCCACCGGGGCAGATCTCTACCTACGAGCAGTACTTC. The chain is built from TRBV11-2 and TRBJ2-7; D tentatively fits TRBD1 or TRBD2 (5 bases each). The germline V gene encodes CDR1 SGHAT and CDR2 FQNNGV. The CDR3 contains 16 residues. Trimming pared 5 bases from V and 2 bases from J, leaving 19 bases between.

This chain uses TRBV4-3 with TRBJ2-7, with 8 positions matching TRBD2. This CDR3 comprises 17 residues. V gave up 0 bases and J gave up 0 bases; unmatched junction bases: 7. Germline assignment: CDR1 LGHNA and CDR2 YSLEER. The CDR3 spells CASSQDPAGVSSYEQYF. CDR3 in DNA: TGCGCCAGCAGCCAAGACCCAGCGGGGGTTAGCTCCTACGAGCAGTACTTC.

This clone was seen a few times. This chain joins TRBV7-9 and TRBJ1-1; D possibly corresponds to TRBD1 (6 bases). Germline loops: CDR1 SEHNR, CDR2 FQNEAQ (reference sequence). This CDR3 contains 12 residues. V lost 3 bases, J lost 11 bases, and 13 bases lay in between. The CDR3 bases are TGTGCCAGCAGCTTGGTGGGGGCGCCGGCTTTCTTT. Translated, it gives CASSLVGAPAFF.

The chain couples TRBV6-4 to TRBJ2-5; 8 positions agree with TRBD1. The CDR3 loop spans 12 amino acids. Germline trimming cut 10 bases from V and 1 base from J; bases unmatched to any gene: 2. The germline CDR1 and CDR2 sequences are MRHNA and SNTAGT. The CDR3 is CATGTGQETQYF. The CDR3 bases are TGTGCCACCGGGACAGGCCAAGAGACCCAGTACTTC.

This chain connects TRBV2 to TRBJ1-1; D ambiguous. In germline, CDR1 is SNHLY, CDR2 FYNNEI. This CDR3 contains 13 residues. V was pared by 5 bases and J by 1 base, with 8 bases between. CDR3 DNA sequence: TGTGCCAGCAGTTCGACACCGAACACTGAAGCTTTCTTT. Protein: CASSSTPNTEAFF.

The chain uses TRBV25-1 and TRBJ1-1; D not certain. V was trimmed by 4 bases and J by 3 bases, leaving 9 bases between them. CDR1 is MGHDK, CDR2 SYGVNS, per germline. There are 13 residues in the CDR3. CDR3 nucleotides: TGTGCCAGCAGTGTCCACGGAGACACTGAAGCTTTCTTT. Protein sequence: CASSVHGDTEAFF.

The CDR3 DNA reads as TGTGCCAGCAGCCAACAGGGCCTCTACGAGCAGTACTTC. This encodes CASSQQGLYEQYF. The chain joins TRBV14 to TRBJ2-7; perhaps TRBD1 as D (5 bases). The V end was cut by 2 bases, the J end by 3 bases, with 8 bases between. The CDR3 has 13 residues. In germline, CDR1 is SGHDN, CDR2 FVKESK.

CDR3 protein: CASSLGGAVAYGYTF. CDR3 coding DNA: TGTGCCAGCAGCTTAGGAGGGGCGGTCGCATATGGCTACACCTTC. The gene calls are TRBV11-2 and TRBJ1-2; D possibly corresponds to TRBD1 (5 bases). CDR3 length: 15 amino acids. Germline V lookup: CDR1 SGHAT, CDR2 FQNNGV. V lost 1 base and J lost 5, with 14 bases in between.

This chain links TRBV19 with TRBJ2-7; D remains unclear. Trimming removed 8 bases from V and 3 bases from J, with 20 bases in between. The germline gives CDR1 LNHDA, CDR2 SQIVND (reference sequence). This CDR3 spans 15 amino acids. This CDR3 is CASASILTGFYEQYF. For the CDR3, the DNA is TGTGCCAGTGCCAGTATTTTGACTGGGTTCTACGAGCAGTACTTC.

The V gene is TRBV4-1, the J gene TRBJ2-7; 9 nucleotides align to TRBD1. From germline, CDR1 is MGHRA and CDR2 YSYEKL. V dropped 3 bases and J dropped 2; count of bases not matched to a gene: 14. The CDR3 runs 18 residues. The CDR3 reads CASSHDRQGGPAAYEQYF. DNA of the CDR3: TGCGCCAGCAGCCACGATCGACAGGGGGGCCCCGCGGCCTACGAGCAGTACTTC.

J is TRBJ1-2 and V is TRBV7-9, with D unclear. This CDR3 has 12 residues. Germline assignment: CDR1 SEHNR and CDR2 FQNEAQ (reference sequence). Trimming took off 3 bases at V and 8 bases at J, with 10 bases between the two ends. The CDR3 protein is CASSFLVGGYTF. The CDR3 region has the DNA TGTGCCAGCAGCTTTTTAGTAGGCGGCTACACCTTC. Full variable domain (outside the CDR3, taken from reference TRBV7-9 and TRBJ1-2): DTGVSQNPRHKITKRGQNVTFRCDPISEHNRLYWYRQTLGQGPEFLTYFQNEAQLEKSRLLSDRFSAERPKGSFSTLEIQRTEQGDSAMYLCASSFLVGGYTFGSGTRLTVV.

This clone was counted between two and nine times. The chain uses TRBV19 and TRBJ1-1, with TRBD1 matching over 8 bases. CDR3 length: 14 amino acids. With V trimmed by 4 bases and J by 7 bases, 8 bases remained unmatched. Germline values: CDR1 LNHDA, CDR2 SQIVND (reference sequence). CDR3 protein: CASSTGTGEGEAFF. The CDR3 DNA sequence: TGTGCCAGTAGTACCGGGACAGGAGAGGGTGAAGCTTTCTTT. The full variable domain, in which reference TRBV19 and TRBJ1-1 provide the parts outside the CDR3, is DGGITQSPKYLFRKEGQNVTLSCEQNLNHDAMYWYRQDPGQGLRLIYYSQIVNDFQKGDIAEGYSVSREKKESFPLTVTSAQKNPTAFYLCASSTGTGEGEAFFGQGTRLTVV.

This clone has a handful of counts. The genes are TRBV7-8 and TRBJ2-5; 9 nucleotides line up with TRBD1. In germline, CDR1 is SGHVS, CDR2 FQNEAQ. The CDR3 length is 13 residues. With 3 bases clipped from V and 5 bases from J, the junction kept 1 base outside the gene matches. DNA of the CDR3: TGTGCCAGCAGCTTGGGACAGGGCGAGACCCAGTACTTC. Protein product: CASSLGQGETQYF.